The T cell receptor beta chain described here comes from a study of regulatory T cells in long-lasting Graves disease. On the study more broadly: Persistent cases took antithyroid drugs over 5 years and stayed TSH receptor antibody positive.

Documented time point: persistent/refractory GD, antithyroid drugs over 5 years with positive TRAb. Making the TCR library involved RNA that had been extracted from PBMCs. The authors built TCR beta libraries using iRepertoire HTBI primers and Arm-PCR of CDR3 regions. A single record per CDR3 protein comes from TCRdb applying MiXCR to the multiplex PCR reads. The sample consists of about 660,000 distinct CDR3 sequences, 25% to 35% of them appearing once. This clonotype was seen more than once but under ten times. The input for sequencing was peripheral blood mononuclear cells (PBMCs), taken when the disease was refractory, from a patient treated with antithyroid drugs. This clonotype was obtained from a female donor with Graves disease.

CDR3 DNA: TGTGCCAGCAGTTTCCAAAACGGGACAGGGAGTGACTATGGCTACACCTTC. Protein sequence: CASSFQNGTGSDYGYTF. The chain uses TRBV2 and TRBJ1-2, with TRBD1 matching over 9 bases. The V and J ends lost 5 bases and 3 bases, in that order; junction bases with no gene match: 13. CDR1 and CDR2 from the germline V gene are SNHLY and FYNNEI. This CDR3 has 17 residues. The full variable domain, completed using reference TRBV2 and TRBJ1-2, is EPEVTQTPSHQVTQMGQEVILRCVPISNHLYFYWYRQILGQKVEFLVSFYNNEISEKSEIFDDQFSVERPDGSNFTLKIRSTKLEDSAMYFCASSFQNGTGSDYGYTFGSGTRLTVV.